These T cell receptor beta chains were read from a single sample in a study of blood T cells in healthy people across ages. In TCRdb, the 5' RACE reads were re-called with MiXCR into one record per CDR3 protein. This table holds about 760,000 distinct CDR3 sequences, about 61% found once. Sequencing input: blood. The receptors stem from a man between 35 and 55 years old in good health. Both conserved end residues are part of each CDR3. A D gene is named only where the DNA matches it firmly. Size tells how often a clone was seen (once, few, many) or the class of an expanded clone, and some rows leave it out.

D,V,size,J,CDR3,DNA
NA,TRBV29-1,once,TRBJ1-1,CSSARTANTEAFF,TGCAGCTCTGCTCGGACGGCGAACACTGAAGCTTTCTTT
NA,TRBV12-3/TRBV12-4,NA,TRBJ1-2,CASSLTGLGHGYTF,TGTGCCAGCAGTCTTACAGGGTTGGGACATGGCTACACCTTC
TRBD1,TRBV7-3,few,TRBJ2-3,CASSPGQGERVIDPDTQYF,TGTGCCAGCAGCCCTGGACAGGGGGAAAGGGTGATCGACCCAGATACGCAGTATTTT
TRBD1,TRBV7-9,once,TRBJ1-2,CASSGVGRQGNYGYTF,TGTGCCAGCAGCGGCGTGGGAAGACAGGGGAACTATGGCTACACCTTC
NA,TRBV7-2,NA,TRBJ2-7,CASSFVDSYEQYF,TGTGCCAGCAGCTTTGTGGATTCCTACGAGCAGTACTTC
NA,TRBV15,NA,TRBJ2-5,CATSRDSTPSTQYF,TGTGCCACCAGCAGAGATTCTACTCCTTCGACCCAGTACTTC
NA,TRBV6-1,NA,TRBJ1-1,CASSETTVEAFF,TGTGCCAGCAGTGAAACGACCGTTGAAGCTTTCTTT
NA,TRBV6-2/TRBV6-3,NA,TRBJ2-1,CASSYPSREQFF,TGTGCCAGCAGTTACCCGTCTCGGGAGCAGTTCTTC
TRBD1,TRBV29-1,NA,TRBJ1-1,CSVGTGLTEAFF,TGCAGCGTCGGGACAGGGCTCACTGAAGCTTTCTTT
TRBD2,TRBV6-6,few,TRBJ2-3,CASGPGTSGNTQYF,TGTGCCAGCGGACCCGGGACTAGCGGAAATACGCAGTATTTT
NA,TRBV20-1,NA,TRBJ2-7,CSATPLRGSSSYEQYF,TGCAGTGCCACTCCCCTGAGGGGTTCGAGCTCCTACGAGCAGTACTTC
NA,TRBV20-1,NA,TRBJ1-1,CSDSGFSGEAFF,TGCAGTGACTCAGGATTTTCAGGTGAAGCTTTCTTT
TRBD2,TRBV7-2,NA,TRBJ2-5,CASSSGLAGRYQETQYF,TGTGCCAGCAGCTCCGGACTAGCGGGCAGATACCAAGAGACCCAGTACTTC
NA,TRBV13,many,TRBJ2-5,CASSFRGRETQYF,TGTGCCAGCAGCTTTCGGGGGAGGGAGACCCAGTACTTC
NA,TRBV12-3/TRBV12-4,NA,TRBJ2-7,CASSLSCEQYF,TGTGCCAGCAGTTTAAGCTGCGAGCAGTACTTC
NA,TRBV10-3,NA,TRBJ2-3,CAISESDRRPADTQYF,TGTGCCATCAGTGAGTCCGACAGGCGCCCCGCAGATACGCAGTATTTT
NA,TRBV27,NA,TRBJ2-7,CASSPHGRSYEQYF,TGTGCCAGCAGCCCCCACGGACGGTCCTACGAGCAGTACTTC
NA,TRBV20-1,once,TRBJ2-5,CSAEGHRVPHKTQYF,TGCAGTGCTGAGGGACACAGGGTACCACACAAGACCCAGTACTTC
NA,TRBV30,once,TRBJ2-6,CAWSVSGANVLTF,TGTGCCTGGAGTGTCTCTGGGGCCAACGTCCTGACTTTC
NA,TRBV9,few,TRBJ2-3,CASSPGPGRVDTQYF,TGTGCCAGCAGCCCGGGACCGGGTAGGGTAGATACGCAGTATTTT
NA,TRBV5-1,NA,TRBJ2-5,CASSLTQGLQETQYF,TGCGCCAGCAGCTTGACCCAGGGGCTACAAGAGACCCAGTACTTC
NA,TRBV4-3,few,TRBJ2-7,CASSQDRGIYEQYF,TGCGCCAGCAGCCAAGATCGAGGCATCTACGAGCAGTACTTC
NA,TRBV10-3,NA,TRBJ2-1,CAIKKTHQGIGETQFF,TGTGCCATCAAAAAAACCCACCAGGGCATTGGGGAGACCCAGTTCTTC